This entry lists 5 T cell receptor beta chains sequenced from one sample in a study of blood T cell repertoires in COVID-19. Here immunoSEQ multiplex PCR was the method, and the copy in TCRdb shows in-frame clones only, minus some. The sample has approximately 250,000 clones, about 88% seen once. The sample was peripheral blood. The receptors stem from a man aged 18 to 30 with active or convalescent COVID-19.

This chain joins TRBV15 and TRBJ1-1; weak D call: TRBD1 (6 bases). The V gene's germline CDR1 is LNHNV and CDR2 YYDKDF (reference sequence). The CDR3 has 12 residues. V was shortened by 3 bases and J by 9 bases, with 11 bases between the two germline ends. The CDR3 nucleotides are TGTGCCACCAGCAGTACCGGGACAAAAGCTTTCTTT. It encodes CATSSTGTKAFF.

The J gene is TRBJ2-7, the V gene TRBV30; maybe TRBD2 (6 bases). Germline values: CDR1 GTSNPN, CDR2 SVGIG (reference sequence). This CDR3 has 11 residues. V dropped 2 bases and J dropped 7 bases, with 9 bases sitting between them. CDR3 in DNA: TGTGCCTGGAGTACCGGGGGAGAGCAGTACTTC. It translates to CAWSTGGEQYF.

V usage is TRBV6-5 and J usage is TRBJ2-1, with 11 bases lining up with TRBD2. The CDR3 spans 15 residues. V was clipped by 1 base and J by 8 bases; unmatched bases: 4. Germline-derived CDR1 and CDR2 are MNHEY and SVGAGI. The CDR3 region is CASSYLAGGQDEQFF. DNA of the CDR3: TGTGCCAGCAGTTACTTAGCGGGGGGGCAGGATGAGCAGTTCTTC.

This clone was observed once. V usage is TRBV30 and J usage is TRBJ2-7; D call uncertain. V gave up 1 base and J gave up 2 bases, with 9 bases separating them. The germline V gene has CDR1 GTSNPN and CDR2 SVGIG (reference sequence). The CDR3 has 13 residues. The CDR3: CAWSAGSPYEQYF. CDR3 bases: TGTGCCTGGAGTGCTGGCAGTCCCTACGAGCAGTACTTC. Full variable domain (outside the CDR3, taken from reference TRBV30 and TRBJ2-7): SQTIHQWPATLVQPVGSPLSLECTVEGTSNPNLYWYRQAAGRGLQLLFYSVGIGQISSEVPQNLSASRPQDRQFILSSKKLLLSDSGFYLCAWSAGSPYEQYFGPGTRLTVT.

This clone has a handful of counts. The chain couples TRBV2 to TRBJ2-1; no firm D call. Trimming took off 4 bases at V and 9 bases at J, with 7 bases between the two ends. Looked up from germline, CDR1 is SNHLY and CDR2 is FYNNEI. This CDR3 has 11 residues. Here the CDR3 reads CASSAVTEQFF. Written as DNA, the CDR3 is TGTGCCAGCAGTGCGGTAACTGAGCAGTTCTTC.